One and the same sample provided the 9 T cell receptor beta chains below, sequenced in a study of OX40 agonist ivuxolimab in advanced cancers. Assay used: immunoSEQ multiplex PCR; TCRdb lists only in-frame clones, some missing. The sample holds some 70,000 clones, 86% seen once. This specimen consisted of CD4+ or CD8+ T cells sorted from blood, obtained in a trial of the OX40 agonist ivuxolimab. The source of these receptors is an adult with an advanced solid tumor such as melanoma, head and neck, liver or kidney cancer.

V is TRBV6-1 and J is TRBJ2-7, with unresolved D. Germline V lookup: CDR1 MNHNS, CDR2 SASEGT. The ends were cut back, 0 bases at V and 0 bases at J, with 9 bases in the middle. The CDR3 contains 15 residues. This chain's CDR3 is CASSEAKRSSYEQYF. The CDR3 region has the DNA TGTGCCAGCAGTGAAGCAAAGAGGAGCTCCTACGAGCAGTACTTC.

Concerning this clone itself: Other DNA sequences within the sample encode an identical CDR3. The chain uses TRBV27 and TRBJ2-7; TRBD1 matches 9 bases. V lost 6 bases and J lost 4; bases outside the gene matches: 4. Germline V lookup: CDR1 MNHEY, CDR2 SMNVEV (reference sequence). This CDR3 contains 13 residues. The CDR3 region has the DNA TGTGCCAGCAGGACAGGGGGGATGTACGAGCAGTACTTC. This encodes CASRTGGMYEQYF.

In this sample, this clone turned up once. The chain combines TRBV10-3 with TRBJ1-5; D is ambiguous. The CDR3 is 12 residues long. The germline CDR1 and CDR2 sequences are ENHRY and SYGVKD. Trimming removed 11 bases at V and 4 bases at J, with 12 bases between. The CDR3 DNA sequence: TGTGCCGCCCGCGGCAGGAATCAGCCCCAGCATTTT. Protein product: CAARGRNQPQHF.

The rearrangement joins TRBV5-4 to TRBJ2-7, with D uncertain. Trimming shortened V by 4 bases and J by 0 bases, and 8 bases separated the two germline ends. The CDR3 length is 13 residues. Germline V gene data show CDR1 as SGHNT and CDR2 as YYREEE (reference sequence). Here the CDR3 DNA reads TGTGCCAGCAGCCAAGACAACTCCTACGAGCAGTACTTC. Translated: CASSQDNSYEQYF.

V is TRBV7-3 and J is TRBJ2-3; 11 nucleotides match TRBD2. Germline V gene data show CDR1 as SGHTA and CDR2 as FQGTGA. V shed 4 bases, J shed 4 bases, and the junction held 13 bases outside the gene matches. The CDR3 is 18 residues long. CDR3 DNA: TGTGCCAGCAGCTCGCGAACACTAGCGGGAGTAATCCCAGATACGCAGTATTTT. This gives the protein CASSSRTLAGVIPDTQYF.

The chain carries TRBV7-6 and TRBJ1-4; 7 nucleotides align to TRBD1. The V gene's germline CDR1 is SGHVS and CDR2 FNYEAQ. V was pared by 4 bases and J by 2 bases, with 10 bases of the junction left unmatched. The CDR3 contains 17 residues. The CDR3 nucleotides are TGTGCCAGCAGCTCAATAAAAACAGGGGAGACTAATGAAAAACTGTTTTTT. This encodes CASSSIKTGETNEKLFF.

The chain recombines TRBV6-1 with TRBJ2-2; a possible D gene is TRBD2 (6 bases). The CDR3 spans 15 residues. The germline V gene has CDR1 MNHNS and CDR2 SASEGT. The germline V and J ends were trimmed by 5 bases and 5 bases, with 15 bases remaining between them. CDR3 amino acids: CASSRDLKGTGELFF. In DNA, the CDR3 is TGTGCCAGCAGTCGGGACTTGAAAGGGACCGGGGAGCTGTTTTTT.

This chain uses TRBV10-2 with TRBJ2-5; tentatively, D is TRBD2 (5 bases). The V gene lost 2 bases and the J gene lost 6 bases, with 10 bases spanning the gap. Germline lookup yields CDR1 WSHSY and CDR2 SAAADI. This CDR3 has 13 amino acids. The CDR3 loop reads CASSEVARQTQYF. CDR3 bases: TGCGCCAGCAGTGAGGTAGCGAGGCAGACCCAGTACTTC.

The V gene is TRBV28, the J gene TRBJ1-4; D gene uncertain. CDR1 is MDHEN, CDR2 SYDVKM, per germline. CDR3 length equals 13 residues. The V end lost 7 bases, the J end lost 4 bases, and 10 bases lay between the germline ends. The CDR3 DNA reads as TGTGCCAGCAAGGAACATAATAATGAAAAACTGTTTTTT. Residues: CASKEHNNEKLFF.